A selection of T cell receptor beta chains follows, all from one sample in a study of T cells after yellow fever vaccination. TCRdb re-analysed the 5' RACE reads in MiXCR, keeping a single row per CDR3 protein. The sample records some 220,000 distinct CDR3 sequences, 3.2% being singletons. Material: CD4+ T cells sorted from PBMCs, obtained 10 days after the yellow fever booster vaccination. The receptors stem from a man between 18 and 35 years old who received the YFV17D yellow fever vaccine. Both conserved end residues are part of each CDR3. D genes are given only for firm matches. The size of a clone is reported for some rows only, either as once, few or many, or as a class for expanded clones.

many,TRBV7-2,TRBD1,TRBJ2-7,CASSLERGLYEQYF,TGTGCCAGCAGCTTAGAGAGGGGGCTCTACGAGCAGTACTTC
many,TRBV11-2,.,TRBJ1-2,CASRTLTGRTNYGYTF,TGTGCCAGCAGAACCCTAACAGGGCGGACTAACTATGGCTACACCTTC
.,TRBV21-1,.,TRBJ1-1,CASSKTHCKGEDTEAFF,TGTGCCAGCAGCAAAACTCATTGCAAAGGGGAGGACACTGAAGCTTTCTTT
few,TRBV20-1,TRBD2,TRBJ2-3,CSARDRRLAETDTQYF,TGCAGTGCTAGAGATAGGAGGCTAGCGGAGACAGATACGCAGTATTTT
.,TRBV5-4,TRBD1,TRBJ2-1,CASSLGGTGSYNEQFF,TGTGCCAGCAGCTTGGGTGGGACAGGGTCTTACAATGAGCAGTTCTTC
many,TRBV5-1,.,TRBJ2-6,CASSNGQTGANVLTF,TGCGCCAGCAGCAACGGACAGACTGGGGCCAACGTCCTGACTTTC
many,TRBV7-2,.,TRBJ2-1,CASSSLGIPQFF,TGTGCCAGCAGCTCACTAGGAATCCCCCAGTTCTTC
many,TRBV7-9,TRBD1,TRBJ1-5,CASRPTGPNQPQHF,TGTGCCAGCAGACCGACAGGGCCCAATCAGCCCCAGCATTTT
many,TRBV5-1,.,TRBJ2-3,CASSSQTLTDTQYF,TGCGCCAGCAGCTCCCAGACCCTCACAGATACGCAGTATTTT
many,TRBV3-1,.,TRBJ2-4,CASSQGEKNIQYF,TGTGCCAGCAGCCAAGGGGAGAAAAACATTCAGTACTTC
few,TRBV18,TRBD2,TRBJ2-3,CASSPTSGTSTDTQYF,TGTGCCAGCTCACCAACTAGCGGGACCAGCACAGATACGCAGTATTTT
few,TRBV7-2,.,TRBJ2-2,CASSSLVGATGELFF,TGTGCCAGCAGCTCGCTCGTAGGGGCCACCGGGGAGCTGTTTTTT
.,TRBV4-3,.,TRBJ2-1,CASSQESSYSYNEQFF,TGCGCCAGCAGCCAAGAGTCCTCTTACTCCTACAATGAGCAGTTCTTC
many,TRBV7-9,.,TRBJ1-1,CASTRQLNTEAFF,TGTGCCAGCACCCGACAGCTGAACACTGAAGCTTTCTTT
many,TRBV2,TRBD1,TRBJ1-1,CATGTAMNTEAFF,TGTGCCACCGGGACAGCGATGAACACTGAAGCTTTCTTT
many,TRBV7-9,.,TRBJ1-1,CASRVGNGVDTEAFF,TGTGCCAGCAGAGTAGGGAATGGAGTAGACACTGAAGCTTTCTTT
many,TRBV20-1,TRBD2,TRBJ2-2,CSARGGGASGNTGELFF,TGCAGTGCTAGAGGTGGCGGGGCTAGCGGGAACACCGGGGAGCTGTTTTTT
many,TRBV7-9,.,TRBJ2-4,CASSLVESGLNIQYF,TGTGCCAGCAGCTTAGTCGAATCTGGCTTAAACATTCAGTACTTC
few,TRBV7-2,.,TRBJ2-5,CASSLGSGLWETQYF,TGTGCCAGCAGCTTAGGGTCGGGGCTCTGGGAGACCCAGTACTTC
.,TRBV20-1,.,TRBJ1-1,CSARHIGNTEAFF,TGCAGTGCTAGACACATCGGGAACACTGAAGCTTTCTTT
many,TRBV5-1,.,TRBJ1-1,CATRGETNTEAFF,TGCGCGACTCGAGGGGAGACGAACACTGAAGCTTTCTTT
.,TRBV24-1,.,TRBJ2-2,CATSDLGAHTGELFF,TGTGCCACCAGTGATCTGGGGGCTCACACCGGGGAGCTGTTTTTT
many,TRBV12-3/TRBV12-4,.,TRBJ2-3,CASSLPVVETDTQYF,TGTGCCAGCAGTTTACCCGTCGTAGAGACCGATACGCAGTATTTT
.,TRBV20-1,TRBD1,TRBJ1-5,CSALSGGQINQPQHF,TGCAGTGCTCTCTCAGGGGGACAGATCAATCAGCCCCAGCATTTT
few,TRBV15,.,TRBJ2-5,CATSRAGGAIGETQYF,TGTGCCACCAGCAGGGCTGGGGGGGCGATTGGGGAGACCCAGTACTTC
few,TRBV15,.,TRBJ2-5,CATSRDGGEYQETQYF,TGTGCCACCAGCAGAGACGGGGGTGAATACCAAGAGACCCAGTACTTC
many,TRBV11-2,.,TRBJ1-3,CASSLTGVGSGNTIYF,TGTGCCAGCAGCTTAACCGGGGTTGGTTCTGGAAACACCATATATTTT
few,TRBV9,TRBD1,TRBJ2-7,CASSAHGQGLEQYF,TGTGCCAGCAGCGCCCACGGACAGGGACTCGAGCAGTACTTC
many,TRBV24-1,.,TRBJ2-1,CATSALGQGEYNEQFF,TGTGCCACCAGTGCCTTAGGCCAGGGAGAGTACAATGAGCAGTTCTTC
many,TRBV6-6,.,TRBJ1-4,CASNAGPGNEKLFF,TGTGCCAGCAACGCGGGACCTGGAAATGAAAAACTGTTTTTT
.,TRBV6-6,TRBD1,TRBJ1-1,CASTEGQGTAFF,TGTGCCAGCACCGAGGGACAGGGGACGGCTTTCTTT
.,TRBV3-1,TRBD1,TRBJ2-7,CASSPKTGWSYEQYF,TGTGCCAGCAGCCCAAAGACAGGGTGGTCCTACGAGCAGTACTTC
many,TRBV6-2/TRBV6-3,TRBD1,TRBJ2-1,CASTDKDRVSSYNEQFF,TGTGCCAGCACCGATAAGGACAGGGTGAGCTCCTACAATGAGCAGTTCTTC
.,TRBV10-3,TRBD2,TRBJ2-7,CAIYERGYEQYF,TGTGCCATTTATGAGCGGGGCTACGAGCAGTACTTC
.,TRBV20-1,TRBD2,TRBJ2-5,CSARGTSGGAQETQYF,TGCAGTGCTAGGGGGACTAGCGGGGGGGCCCAAGAGACCCAGTACTTC
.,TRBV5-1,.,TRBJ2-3,CASSLERTDTQYF,TGCGCCAGCAGCTTGGAGCGCACAGATACGCAGTATTTT
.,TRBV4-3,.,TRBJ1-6,CASSQRGSYNSPLHF,TGCGCCAGCAGCCAACGAGGATCCTATAATTCACCCCTCCACTTT